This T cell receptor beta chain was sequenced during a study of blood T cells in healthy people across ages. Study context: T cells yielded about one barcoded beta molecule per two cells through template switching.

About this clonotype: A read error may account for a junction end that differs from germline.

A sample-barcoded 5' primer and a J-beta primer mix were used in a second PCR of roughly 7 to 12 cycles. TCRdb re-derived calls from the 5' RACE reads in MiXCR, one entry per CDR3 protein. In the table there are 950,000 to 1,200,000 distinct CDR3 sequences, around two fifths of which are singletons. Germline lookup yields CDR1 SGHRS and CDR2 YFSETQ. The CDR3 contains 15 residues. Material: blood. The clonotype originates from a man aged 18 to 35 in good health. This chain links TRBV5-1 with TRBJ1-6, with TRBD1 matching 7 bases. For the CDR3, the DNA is TGCGCCAGCAGCTGGGAAGACAGGGAAAGTTCACCCCCCCACTTT. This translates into CASSWEDRESSPPHF.